Presented here are 8 T cell receptor beta chains from one specimen sequenced in a study of T cells in Graves' hyperthyroidism and ophthalmopathy (dated by TCRdb to about 2019). Receptors were amplified or captured by multiplex PCR. The instrument given in TCRdb is Illumina HiSeq 2000. Amplification of TCR beta CDR3 regions was carried out from RNA transcripts. The TCR CDR3 was subjected to a first round of RT-PCR using the HTBI primer set and the Qiagen OneStep RT-PCR kit. The public sequencing data were trimmed at Q25 with fastp and processed into clonotypes with MiXCR by TCRdb, which kept only in-frame beta chains. Rows matching on CDR3 protein sequence are summarized as one entry with the most common DNA and genes. This sample holds about 590,000 distinct CDR3 sequences; less than 20% were observed only once. The top ten hold around 7.8% of the sample. Sequenced input: blood. These receptors originate from a woman aged 30 to 39 with Graves' hyperthyroidism.

This clonotype was observed at least ten times. This chain joins TRBV11-2 and TRBJ2-5, with a tentative D call TRBD2 (5 bases). Per germline, CDR1 SGHAT and CDR2 FQNNGV. V was clipped by 1 base and J by 5 bases, with 14 bases between them. CDR3 length equals 15 residues. Written as DNA, the CDR3 is TGTGCCAGCAGCTTAGCGGGGTTTAGTACGGAGACCCAGTACTTC. This codes for CASSLAGFSTETQYF.

This clonotype has at least ten counts. The chain links TRBV20-1 to TRBJ2-7, with TRBD2 identical over 7 bases. Germline CDR1 reads DFQATT; CDR2 reads SNEGSKA (reference sequence). This CDR3 is built from 14 residues. The V gene end was trimmed by 0 bases and the J gene end by 6 bases; junction bases not matched to a gene: 8. Here the CDR3 reads CSARDLREYREQYF. For the CDR3, the DNA is TGCAGTGCTAGAGATTTGCGGGAGTACCGCGAGCAGTACTTC.

In this sample, this clonotype turned up a few times. The CDR3 nucleotides are TGCAGCGTTGGAGTTAGGACCGAACAAGAGACCCAGTACTTC. The encoded protein is CSVGVRTEQETQYF. The chain joins TRBV29-1 to TRBJ2-5, with D hard to call. There are 14 residues in the CDR3. Germline-derived CDR1 and CDR2 are SQVTM and ANQGSEA. Trimming removed 4 bases from V and 2 bases from J, with 14 bases in between.

This clonotype was seen at least ten times. The V call is TRBV20-1, the J call TRBJ2-1, with TRBD2 matching 14 bases. The germline V gene encodes CDR1 DFQATT and CDR2 SNEGSKA (reference sequence). The ends lost 3 bases at V and 8 bases at J; junction bases unmatched: 12. This CDR3 is built from 17 residues. The CDR3 reads CSARGTRLAGGNHEQFF. The DNA for the CDR3 is TGCAGTGCTAGGGGCACGAGACTAGCGGGAGGGAACCATGAGCAGTTCTTC.

The V and J genes are TRBV28 and TRBJ1-5, with 7 bases matching TRBD1. The germline V gene has CDR1 MDHEN and CDR2 SYDVKM. This CDR3 region has 17 residues. With V trimmed by 7 bases and J by 1 base, 13 bases remained unmatched. The CDR3 loop reads CASTIWGRQGSNQPQHF. Written as DNA, the CDR3 is TGTGCCAGCACTATCTGGGGCCGACAGGGAAGCAATCAGCCCCAGCATTTT.

This clonotype occurred many times. The V and J genes are TRBV20-1 and TRBJ2-1, with D unresolved. Per germline, CDR1 DFQATT and CDR2 SNEGSKA (reference sequence). This CDR3 region has 14 residues. V was cut by 2 bases and J by 1 base, with 9 bases left in between. CDR3 coding DNA: TGCAGTGCTAGACGAAAAGGGTCCTACAATGAGCAGTTCTTC. Its translation is CSARRKGSYNEQFF.

This clonotype was recorded many times. The chain recombines TRBV11-2 with TRBJ1-1, with TRBD1 matching over 7 bases. The CDR3 runs 15 residues. CDR1 is SGHAT and CDR2 is FQNNGV in the germline V gene. Trimming took 5 bases from V and 6 from J; bases not matched to a gene: 12. CDR3 in amino acids: CASSPPGTDMPEAFF. CDR3 in DNA: TGTGCCAGCAGCCCGCCCGGGACAGACATGCCTGAAGCTTTCTTT. Together with reference TRBV11-2 and TRBJ1-1, the CDR3 gives the full variable domain: EAGVAQSPRYKIIEKRQSVAFWCNPISGHATLYWYQQILGQGPKLLIQFQNNGVVDDSQLPKDRFSAERLKGVDSTLKIQPAKLEDSAVYLCASSPPGTDMPEAFFGQGTRLTVV.

Ten or more counts support this clonotype. This chain joins TRBV7-2 and TRBJ1-2; D may be TRBD1 (5 bases). This CDR3 is built from 15 residues. V was cut by 0 bases and J by 8 bases, with 16 bases left in between. CDR1 is SGHTA, CDR2 FQGNSA, per germline. The DNA of the CDR3 is TGTGCCAGCAGCTTAGCGGAGGAGGGGAGATACGGCTACACCTTC. Its translation: CASSLAEEGRYGYTF. Using reference TRBV7-2 and TRBJ1-2 for the parts outside the CDR3, the full variable domain is GAGVSQSPSNKVTEKGKDVELRCDPISGHTALYWYRQSLGQGLEFLIYFQGNSAPDKSGLPSDRFSAERTGGSVSTLTIQRTQQEDSAVYLCASSLAEEGRYGYTFGSGTRLTVV.